This T cell receptor (beta chain) was identified during a study of regulatory T cells in long-lasting Graves disease. Documented time point: newly diagnosed GD, antithyroid drugs for less than 3 months. PBMCs were the source of the RNA used for TCR sequencing. V lost 1 base and J lost 5, with 4 bases in between. CDR3 length: 12 residues. Germline V CDR1 and CDR2: SGHNT, YYREEE (reference sequence). Arm-PCR of CDR3 regions with iRepertoire HTBI primers generated TCR beta libraries. TCRdb processed the multiplex PCR reads anew with MiXCR; each CDR3 protein has one entry. The sample contains 400,000 to 500,000 distinct CDR3 sequences, 15% of which appear only once. This clonotype was observed a handful of times. These data were also filed under a second study, of T cells in Graves' hyperthyroidism and ophthalmopathy. That study reports: In making diagnoses, clinical symptoms, serum thyroxine and TRAb, thyroid ultrasound and orbital computed tomography were all used. Initially, a first-round RT-PCR of the TCR CDR3 employed the HTBI primer set. Peripheral blood also featured most of the thyroid clonotypes expanded above 0.001.

The sequences come from peripheral blood mononuclear cells (PBMCs), collected at new diagnosis, from a patient treated with antithyroid drugs. The receptor was derived from a woman in her twenties or thirties with Graves disease. The chain couples TRBV5-4 to TRBJ2-1; D is uncertain. The CDR3 reads CASSLRNNEQFF. The CDR3 coding sequence is TGTGCCAGCAGCTTGAGGAACAATGAGCAGTTCTTC.